This T cell receptor (beta chain) was identified during a study of T cell responses to AZD1222 COVID-19 vaccine (dated by TCRdb to about 2021). Regarding the study in general: A total of over 230 trial participants underwent TCR sequencing, of whom roughly 210 received two doses of AZD1222 and 26 received two doses of the MenACWY control vaccine. Trial participants were enrolled by age into subgroups of 18-55, 56-69 and 70-plus years, and around 150, 28 and 57 TCR-sequenced participants, respectively, were included in these subgroups. What the work shows at the level of the full study, not this receptor alone: In the small 56-69-year group, the increase in depth fell short of significance, most likely because of low power. Because no day 14 peak-response samples were available, repertoires were characterized only after the peak T cell response. After two AZD1222 doses, both the breadth and the depth of spike-specific TCRs were significantly higher than at day 0 and than in MenACWY recipients. Conclusions about previously exposed vaccinees are limited because only 5 or 6 AZD1222 recipients were SARS-CoV-2 seropositive at baseline. CD4 TCRs associated with the vaccine covered the entire spike protein, and the dominant responses were in regions 160-218 and 743-854. Reportedly, close to half of the unique spike-specific TCRs recognized epitopes lying outside the regions that are mutated in the B.1.351 and B.1.1.7 variants. Most participants were white British and females outnumbered males, and the authors suggested that clonal diversity may have been underestimated.

The meaning of the sample's time point label: about 28 days (+/-7) after the second vaccine dose. AZD1222 recipients with second doses at about 4 weeks or about 12 weeks were pooled, because spike-specific TCR depth and breadth did not differ between schedules. Vaccinee samples were obtained from the UK trials COV001 and COV002, which included a single-blind randomized controlled phase 2/3 trial of AZD1222 (ChAdOx1 nCoV-19) in healthy adults. Trial participant PBMC samples were collected at day 0 and day 28 after the second dose for TCRbeta chain sequencing. The CDR3 regions of human TCRbeta chains were analyzed by immunosequencing. In the original analysis: TCRs in the repertoires were matched against a reference library of SARS-CoV-2-specific TCRs that had been generated with the MIRA antigen-specificity platform. Breadth was defined as the fraction of unique TCRs that were SARS-CoV-2-associated, and depth was defined as the fraction of total T cells that were SARS-CoV-2-associated. Using the MIRA data, every spike-specific TCR was mapped to the spike region that the TCR reacted to and assigned to either a CD4 or a CD8 class. Log10-transformed breadth and depth values were compared by one-way ANOVA with Sidak's multiple comparisons tests. Entries here come from immuneACCESS through TCRdb and include only in-frame sequences with V and J called. Some clones fail to appear in such tables; in the studies checked, an unresolved V gene covers under half of the shortfall, and the cause of the remainder is unknown. V, J and clone size reflect that table, while D and trimming were determined from the DNA. A total of some 130,000 clones appear in this sample, over 85% of them only once. The top ten constitute about 1.1% of the sample.

V is cut by 3 bases and J by 3 bases, and the space between the germline ends is 6 bases. From the cysteine through the phenylalanine, the CDR3 covers 13 amino acids. Only the CDR3 part of the read is kept: 39 bases, read in frame from the first base. CDR1 and CDR2 are drawn from the germline V gene: SGHTA, FQGNSA. Note on this clone: Its antigen is currently not known. Base-call qualities are not available, and no considerably larger clone is one nucleotide away.

The chain was built from TRBV7-2 and TRBJ1-5; the D segment cannot be called with confidence. The source was peripheral blood, collected 28 days after the second AZD1222 dose. The clonotype comes from an adult who received the AZD1222 COVID-19 vaccine. The CDR3 sequence is CASSFQNNQPQHF. The DNA sequence is given as TGTGCCAGCAGCTTTCAGAACAATCAGCCCCAGCATTTT.